The text below deals with one T cell receptor beta chain. The data were obtained in a study of blood T cell repertoires in COVID-19. Study at large: Both acute and convalescent COVID-19 samples were obtained from the United States, Italy and Spain. In each case, the material was cDNA or gDNA derived from T cells, B-cell-depleted T cells, or PBMCs.

Produced via immunoSEQ multiplex PCR; TCRdb's table is partial and in-frame only. The sample lists roughly 140,000 clones, around nine tenths occurring once. CDR3 size: 16 residues. Germline values: CDR1 SGHRS, CDR2 YFSETQ. V was clipped by 4 bases and J by 2 bases; unmatched bases: 9. The receptor's source is a human donor in a cohort sampled during active COVID-19. The sequenced sample consisted of peripheral blood. The V gene is TRBV5-1, the J gene TRBJ2-1; 7 bases map to TRBD1. The CDR3 DNA follows: TGCGCCAGCAGCCGTACTTGGGACAGCGCCTACAATGAGCAGTTCTTC. It codes for CASSRTWDSAYNEQFF.